These 29 T cell receptor beta chains came from one sample sequenced in a study of neurological immune-mediated disorders. TCRdb reprocessed the 5' RACE reads with MiXCR, giving one entry per CDR3 protein. The data show 30,000 or so distinct CDR3 sequences, more than 14% seen once. Sequencing used PBMCs. The receptors derive from a man in his 70s in good health.

Ten or more counts support this clonotype. This chain connects TRBV19 to TRBJ1-1, with 7 bases identical to TRBD1. The J segment lost 5 bases and the V segment lost 6 bases, leaving 6 bases of the junction unmatched. The CDR3 consists of 13 residues. Germline loops: CDR1 LNHDA, CDR2 SQIVND (reference sequence). Here the CDR3 reads CASSPTGWTEAFF. In DNA form, the CDR3 reads TGTGCCAGTAGCCCGACAGGGTGGACTGAAGCTTTCTTT.

This clonotype has ten or more counts. The rearrangement uses TRBV7-3 and TRBJ2-6, with D perhaps matching TRBD1 or TRBD2 (7 bases each). This CDR3 has 18 amino acids. V lost 2 bases and J 3 bases, leaving 17 bases between the germline ends. Germline CDR1 is SGHTA and CDR2 is FQGTGA. The CDR3 bases are TGTGCCAGCAGCTTACAGGGGGAGGGGGCGATTGGGGCCAACGTCCTGACTTTC. Protein product: CASSLQGEGAIGANVLTF.

This clonotype has at least ten counts. This sequence joins TRBV6-6 and TRBJ1-4, with D perhaps TRBD1 (5 bases). V dropped 6 bases and J dropped 8 bases, with 16 bases sitting between them. The CDR3 loop spans 14 amino acids. Germline V gene data show CDR1 as MNHNY and CDR2 as SVGAGI (reference sequence). The CDR3 sequence: CASRLQGNVEKLFF. As DNA, the CDR3 is TGTGCCAGCAGGCTCCAGGGAAATGTCGAAAAACTGTTTTTT.

This clonotype showed up many times. The CDR3 DNA reads as TGCGCCAGCAGCTTGGGCCTAGCGGGGACCGACGGGGAGCTGTTTTTT. Its translation: CASSLGLAGTDGELFF. This chain joins TRBV5-1 and TRBJ2-2; TRBD2 matches at 9 bases. This CDR3 comprises 16 residues. Germline V lookup: CDR1 SGHRS, CDR2 YFSETQ. The junction had 7 bases not matched to a gene; V was cut back by 0 bases and J by 7 bases.

This clonotype was seen many times. This chain links TRBV12-5 with TRBJ1-1, with 10 bases fitting TRBD1. The CDR3 spans 15 residues. Losses at the gene ends were 5 bases for V and 7 bases for J; bases not matched to a gene: 10. CDR1 and CDR2 (germline): LGHNT, FRNRAP. CDR3 DNA sequence: TGTGCTAGTGGTCCGAGACAGGGGGCCGATAGTGAAGCTTTCTTT. It codes for CASGPRQGADSEAFF.

This clonotype has at least ten counts. The chain joins TRBV24-1 to TRBJ2-7; 8 bases fit TRBD1. CDR3 length: 14 amino acids. The V segment lost 5 bases and the J segment 6 bases; nucleotides outside the gene matches: 8. CDR1 and CDR2 (germline): KGHDR, SFDVKD. The CDR3: CATSGGRGPSEQYF. CDR3 DNA: TGTGCCACCAGTGGGGGCAGGGGGCCCAGCGAGCAGTACTTC.

This clonotype was seen a few times. CDR3 protein: CASIRQGPGTDTQYF. The CDR3 region has the DNA TGTGCCAGCATCCGACAGGGGCCTGGGACAGATACGCAGTATTTT. This chain links TRBV27 with TRBJ2-3, with 8 bases that match TRBD1. This CDR3 has 15 residues. The V gene's germline CDR1 is MNHEY and CDR2 SMNVEV (reference sequence). Losses at the gene ends were 7 bases for V and 3 bases for J; bases not matched to a gene: 9.

This clonotype has at least ten counts. The chain carries TRBV24-1 and TRBJ2-5; D could derive from TRBD1 or TRBD2 (6 bases each). The germline V and J ends were trimmed by 3 bases and 4 bases, with 11 bases remaining between them. CDR1 and CDR2 (germline): KGHDR, SFDVKD. This CDR3 region has 14 residues. The CDR3 reads CATSDPGAAETQYF. The CDR3 DNA follows: TGTGCCACCAGTGATCCGGGGGCGGCAGAGACCCAGTACTTC.

Ten or more counts support this clonotype. The gene calls are TRBV7-2 and TRBJ1-5; D not resolved. The CDR3 spans 13 residues. V shed 1 base and J shed 11 bases, with 12 bases lying between them. The germline CDR1 and CDR2 sequences are SGHTA and FQGNSA. In DNA form, the CDR3 reads TGTGCCAGCAGCTTAGGGCCTTCCGGGGCCCAGCATTTT. It yields the protein CASSLGPSGAQHF. The full variable domain, with the rest looked up from reference TRBV7-2 and TRBJ1-5, is GAGVSQSPSNKVTEKGKDVELRCDPISGHTALYWYRQSLGQGLEFLIYFQGNSAPDKSGLPSDRFSAERTGGSVSTLTIQRTQQEDSAVYLCASSLGPSGAQHFGDGTRLSIL.

This clonotype has ten or more counts. V gene TRBV20-1 combines with J gene TRBJ2-3; 12 bases are shared with TRBD2. Trimming removed 4 bases from V and 2 bases from J; junction bases left unmatched: 10. The CDR3 runs 17 residues. CDR1 DFQATT and CDR2 SNEGSKA come from the germline V gene (reference sequence). The CDR3 DNA follows: TGCAGTGCTAACTCCGCCGGACTAGCGGGGACCACAGATACGCAGTATTTT. Translation gives CSANSAGLAGTTDTQYF.

This rearrangement joins TRBV20-1 to TRBJ2-2; possibly TRBD1 for D (6 bases). The CDR3 sequence is 12 residues long. Germline V lookup: CDR1 DFQATT, CDR2 SNEGSKA (reference sequence). The V end lost 8 bases, the J end lost 4 bases, and 11 bases lay between the germline ends. Written as DNA, the CDR3 is TGCAGTACTAAACAGGGCACCGGGGAGCTGTTTTTT. It codes for CSTKQGTGELFF.

This clonotype has ten or more counts. The chain is built from TRBV7-2 and TRBJ2-7; possibly TRBD1 for D (6 bases). Germline-derived CDR1 and CDR2 are SGHTA and FQGNSA. This CDR3 contains 14 residues. The V and J ends lost 3 bases and 6 bases respectively, with 15 bases between them. CDR3 loop: CASSLNQGWGEQYF. CDR3 DNA: TGTGCCAGCAGCTTGAATCAGGGGTGGGGCGAGCAGTACTTC.

In its sample, this clonotype was seen many times. This rearrangement joins TRBV12-3 or TRBV12-4 to TRBJ1-6; 7 nucleotides agree with TRBD1. The CDR3 covers 14 residues. The ends lost 7 bases at V and 8 bases at J; junction bases unmatched: 8. This CDR3 is CASTQGGRDSPLHF. CDR3 nucleotides: TGTGCCAGCACCCAGGGGGGGCGTGATTCACCCCTCCACTTT.

This clonotype counts as medium-sized. This chain links TRBV6-2 or TRBV6-3 with TRBJ1-6; 9 bases map to TRBD1. The ends lost 6 bases at V and 9 bases at J; junction bases unmatched: 9. Germline CDR1 reads MNHEY; CDR2 reads SVGEGT. The CDR3 is made up of 15 amino acids. CDR3 nucleotide sequence: TGTGCCAGCAGCTCACGACAGGGGGAAGTTTCACCCCTCCACTTT. It codes for CASSSRQGEVSPLHF.

This clonotype has at least ten counts. The chain recombines TRBV20-1 with TRBJ1-6; no clear D. CDR1 is DFQATT and CDR2 is SNEGSKA in the germline V gene (reference sequence). Trimming stripped 1 base from V and 4 bases from J, with 11 bases between. CDR3 size: 15 residues. CDR3: CSARVAGSYNSPLHF. As DNA, the CDR3 is TGCAGTGCTAGAGTCGCGGGTAGTTATAATTCACCCCTCCACTTT.

This clonotype came up many times. In DNA, the CDR3 is TGTGCCAGCAGTTTATCGATTTCTTATGAGCAGTTCTTC. Residues: CASSLSISYEQFF. V usage is TRBV27 and J usage is TRBJ2-1; D not resolved. The germline V and J ends were trimmed by 0 bases and 8 bases, with 8 bases remaining between them. In germline, CDR1 is MNHEY, CDR2 SMNVEV (reference sequence). The CDR3 consists of 13 residues.

The chain carries TRBV6-2 or TRBV6-3 and TRBJ2-5; 7 nucleotides align to TRBD1. The J segment lost 5 bases and the V segment lost 6 bases, leaving 9 bases of the junction unmatched. Germline V gene data show CDR1 as MNHEY and CDR2 as SVGEGT. The length of the CDR3 is 14 residues. The CDR3 spells CASSPQGQSETQYF. DNA for the CDR3: TGTGCCAGCAGCCCACAGGGGCAGAGCGAGACCCAGTACTTC.

This clonotype was counted at least ten times. The genes are TRBV20-1 and TRBJ2-1, with 7 nucleotides matching TRBD1. J lost 1 base, V lost 5 bases, and 5 bases had no gene match. Per the germline V gene, CDR1 is DFQATT and CDR2 is SNEGSKA (reference sequence). CDR3 length: 14 residues. The CDR3 nucleotides read TGCAGTGCTCCGGACAGGTGGTCCTACAATGAGCAGTTCTTC. This encodes CSAPDRWSYNEQFF.

This clonotype was seen ten or more times. The V gene is TRBV28, the J gene TRBJ2-7; 7 nucleotides line up with TRBD1. The CDR3 totals 13 residues. Germline V lookup: CDR1 MDHEN, CDR2 SYDVKM. V was clipped by 6 bases and J by 1 base; unmatched bases: 3. In DNA form, the CDR3 reads TGTGCCAGCAGCCCGGGACAGTCCTACGAGCAGTACTTC. It encodes CASSPGQSYEQYF. Filled out from reference TRBV28 and TRBJ2-7, the complete variable domain reads DVKVTQSSRYLVKRTGEKVFLECVQDMDHENMFWYRQDPGLGLRLIYFSYDVKMKEKGDIPEGYSVSREKKERFSLILESASTNQTSMYLCASSPGQSYEQYFGPGTRLTVT.

This clonotype was seen repeatedly, ten times or more. The V call is TRBV14, the J call TRBJ1-2; no clear D. The CDR3 runs to 13 residues. Germline V gives CDR1 SGHDN, CDR2 FVKESK. Trimming took off 4 bases at V and 1 base at J, with 7 bases between the two ends. CDR3 sequence: CASSLTVNYGYTF. The CDR3 DNA reads TGTGCCAGCAGCCTGACGGTTAACTATGGCTACACCTTC.

This clonotype was seen only a few times. This chain joins TRBV7-3 and TRBJ2-5; 8 nucleotides align to TRBD2. With V trimmed by 5 bases and J by 3 bases, 8 bases remained unmatched. The CDR3 is made up of 15 amino acids. CDR1 is SGHTA and CDR2 is FQGTGA in the germline V gene. CDR3 sequence: CASSPTSEGKETQYF. The DNA of the CDR3 is TGTGCCAGCAGCCCGACTAGCGAGGGAAAAGAGACCCAGTACTTC.

The rearrangement joins TRBV9 to TRBJ2-6, with D hard to call. Germline-derived CDR1 and CDR2 are SGDLS and YYNGEE. With 0 bases removed from V and 0 bases from J, the gap between germline ends came to 7 bases. The CDR3 extends over 16 amino acids. In nucleotides, the CDR3 is TGTGCCAGCAGCGTAGACCAGTTCTCTGGGGCCAACGTCCTGACTTTC. This encodes CASSVDQFSGANVLTF.

This clonotype has at least ten counts. The chain is built from TRBV4-2 and TRBJ2-2, with 11 bases identical to TRBD2. Germline CDR1 and CDR2: LGHNA and YNFKEQ. The trim removed 11 bases at V and 3 bases at J, leaving 11 bases unmatched. The CDR3 length is 16 residues. Written as DNA, the CDR3 is TGTGCCGTCCGTCCTAGCGGGGGGCCTTACACCGGGGAGCTGTTTTTT. Protein: CAVRPSGGPYTGELFF.

This clonotype was detected ten times or more. The chain is built from TRBV4-2 and TRBJ2-7, with 11 bases matching TRBD2. The CDR3 spans 16 residues. J gave up 2 bases and V 3 bases, and 6 bases lay outside the gene matches. The germline CDR1 and CDR2 sequences are LGHNA and YNFKEQ. This CDR3 reads CASSQTPGLAAYEQYF. DNA of the CDR3: TGTGCCAGCAGCCAGACCCCGGGACTAGCGGCCTACGAGCAGTACTTC.

This clonotype was recorded many times. The V gene is TRBV4-3, the J gene TRBJ2-2, with 9 bases lining up with TRBD1. CDR3 size: 15 residues. The germline V gene encodes CDR1 LGHNA and CDR2 YSLEER. J was trimmed by 7 bases and V by 1 base; bases with no gene match: 4. CDR3 protein: CASSQVDRGNGELFF. The CDR3 nucleotides are TGCGCCAGCAGCCAAGTCGACAGGGGGAACGGGGAGCTGTTTTTT.

This clonotype was counted at least ten times. The V call is TRBV5-6, the J call TRBJ1-6; D possibly corresponds to TRBD1 (5 bases). CDR3 length: 16 residues. CDR1 is SGHDT and CDR2 is YYEEEE in the germline V gene. Trimming took off 4 bases at V and 7 bases at J, with 18 bases between the two ends. CDR3 sequence: CASSADFGGENSPLHF. CDR3 nucleotides: TGTGCCAGCAGCGCGGACTTCGGGGGTGAGAATTCACCCCTCCACTTT.

The chain joins TRBV11-3 to TRBJ2-5; no clear D. The V end was cut by 0 bases, the J end by 1 base, with 6 bases between. The CDR3 spans 14 residues. Germline CDR1 and CDR2: SGHNT and YENEEA. The CDR3, as DNA: TGTGCCAGCAGCTTAGAGGGGATCCAAGAGACCCAGTACTTC. Its protein is CASSLEGIQETQYF.

This clonotype was picked up many times. CDR3 sequence: CSARSLRGQEKLFF. CDR3 coding DNA: TGCAGTGCTAGATCACTAAGGGGGCAGGAAAAACTGTTTTTT. The V call is TRBV20-1, the J call TRBJ1-4; TRBD1 matches at 7 bases. The CDR3 is 14 residues long. V shed 2 bases and J 8 bases; nucleotides not matched to a gene: 8. Germline CDR1 is DFQATT and CDR2 is SNEGSKA (reference sequence).

The chain carries TRBV7-3 and TRBJ2-6; possible D gene TRBD1, 6 bases. The length of the CDR3 is 15 residues. V was trimmed by 3 bases and J by 2 bases, leaving 8 bases between them. The germline V gene has CDR1 SGHTA and CDR2 FQGTGA. DNA for the CDR3: TGTGCCAGCAGCTTGACAGGCCCTGGGGCCAACGTCCTGACTTTC. Translated, it gives CASSLTGPGANVLTF.